The rows below give T cell receptor beta chains drawn from one sample of a study of cytomegalovirus exposure and HLA in healthy donors. Some clones are missing from TCRdb's copy, which holds only in-frame ones; the method was immunoSEQ multiplex PCR. This table has around 210,000 clones, 78% appearing once. The sample comprised PBMCs. The origin of the receptors is a boy between 10 and 17 years old in good health and CMV-seronegative. CDR3s include the opening cysteine and the closing phenylalanine or tryptophan. D genes are given only for firm matches. Where a row states a size, it is once, few, many or the class of an expanded clone; other rows omit it.

D	size	V	J	DNA	CDR3
TRBD2	once	TRBV20-1	TRBJ2-4	TGCAGTGCGACTAGCGGGGCCGGGCTCCACTTC	CSATSGAGLHF
.	.	TRBV11-2	TRBJ2-1	TGTGCCAGCAGCTTAGGGGCTCTCAATGAGCAGTTCTTC	CASSLGALNEQFF
.	few	TRBV27	TRBJ1-4	TGTGCCAGCAGTTTGAGTAGGGCAGGGCTTAATGAAAAGCTGTTTTTT	CASSLSRAGLNEKLFF
.	.	TRBV5-1	TRBJ2-7	TGCGCCAGCAGCTTGGTAGACCCCAGGGGCGAGCAGTACTTC	CASSLVDPRGEQYF
TRBD2	.	TRBV2	TRBJ2-1	TGTGCCAGCAGTGAAAGGCCCCCGACTAGCGGGAGGGCCGAGAACTCCTACAATGAGCAGTTCTTC	CASSERPPTSGRAENSYNEQFF
.	few	TRBV5-4	TRBJ2-7	TGTGCCAGCAGCTTGGACGGATCATACTACGAGCAGTACTTC	CASSLDGSYYEQYF
.	.	TRBV27	TRBJ2-7	TGTGCCAGCAGTTTACATCTCGGATACTACTACGAGCAGTACTTC	CASSLHLGYYYEQYF
TRBD2	.	TRBV5-1	TRBJ2-1	TGCGCCAGCAGCTTGGATGCGACTAGCGGTTACAATGAGCAGTTCTTC	CASSLDATSGYNEQFF
.	.	TRBV6-4	TRBJ1-1	TGTGCCAGTAAACACAGGGAAATGAACACTGAAGCTTTCTTT	CASKHREMNTEAFF
.	.	TRBV25-1	TRBJ1-3	TGTGCCAGCAGTGAATATGCGGCAAGTTCTGGAAACACCATATATTTT	CASSEYAASSGNTIYF
.	once	TRBV5-1	TRBJ2-4	TGCGCCAGCAGCCAAGGGACGGAGGGGAGCATTCAGTACTTC	CASSQGTEGSIQYF
TRBD1	.	TRBV30	TRBJ1-3	TGTGCCTACTCAGGGGGACTGCTCCGCTCTGGAAACACCATATATTTT	CAYSGGLLRSGNTIYF
.	.	TRBV27	TRBJ2-3	TGTGCCAGCAGAGACTCAGTGACAGATACGCAGTATTTT	CASRDSVTDTQYF
TRBD2	.	TRBV2	TRBJ2-7	TGTGCCAGCAGTGAGGGTAGCGGGGTAACCTACGAGCAGTACTTC	CASSEGSGVTYEQYF
.	.	TRBV19	TRBJ1-2	TGTGCCAGTAGTCAACAGGGAATCGGCTATGGCTACACCTTC	CASSQQGIGYGYTF
.	.	TRBV6-1	TRBJ1-1	TGTGCCAGCGGACTCTTTCCAGGGGTGAACACTGAAGCTTTCTTT	CASGLFPGVNTEAFF
.	once	TRBV6-5	TRBJ2-7	TGTGCCAGCAGTCAGGGACATGGCGAGCAGTACTTC	CASSQGHGEQYF
.	few	TRBV5-1	TRBJ1-4	TGCGCCAGCAGCTTGGAGGGGATGCCCTCTGAAAAACTGTTTTTT	CASSLEGMPSEKLFF
TRBD1	once	TRBV11-3	TRBJ2-1	TGTGCCAGCAGCTTAGGGGAACAGGGGGGATACAATGAGCAGTTCTTC	CASSLGEQGGYNEQFF
TRBD2	.	TRBV29-1	TRBJ2-1	TGCAGCGCCGAAGCTAGCGGGGCATACAATGAGCAGTTCTTC	CSAEASGAYNEQFF
TRBD1	.	TRBV15	TRBJ1-5	TGTGCCACCAGCAGTTGGCAGGGGGCTCGTAGTCAGCCCCAGCATTTT	CATSSWQGARSQPQHF
TRBD1	once	TRBV18	TRBJ2-7	TGTGCCAGCTCACCGGGGACAGGGGGCTCCGAGCAGTACTTC	CASSPGTGGSEQYF
.	.	TRBV18	TRBJ1-1	TGTGCCAGCTCACTATATACCGGGGGGGGGTTGAACACTGAAGCTTTCTTT	CASSLYTGGGLNTEAFF
TRBD1	few	TRBV28	TRBJ1-1	TGTGCCAGCAGCGACAGGGGTCCCACTGAAGCTTTCTTT	CASSDRGPTEAFF
.	.	TRBV7-8	TRBJ2-7	TGTGCCAGCAGCTTAGTTGGGCAGGACTACGAGCAGTACTTC	CASSLVGQDYEQYF
.	.	TRBV7-6	TRBJ1-6	TGTGCCAGCAGCTTGGGTACCTTTCAGGGGCCCCTCCACTTT	CASSLGTFQGPLHF
TRBD2	.	TRBV29-1	TRBJ2-7	TGCAGCGTGGGGGGGACTAGCGTCGTCTACGAGCAGTACTTC	CSVGGTSVVYEQYF
TRBD2	.	TRBV10-3	TRBJ2-1	TGTGCCATCAGGGGGACTAGCGGGAGGGTCGATGAGCAGTTCTTC	CAIRGTSGRVDEQFF
TRBD1	.	TRBV19	TRBJ1-2	TGTGCCAGTAGTATAGACGTGGTGGACAGGGTCTCCGGCTACACCTTC	CASSIDVVDRVSGYTF
.	.	TRBV5-4	TRBJ2-3	TGTGCCAGCAGCTTGAAGGGGGTCGGGTCGGATACGCAGTATTTT	CASSLKGVGSDTQYF
TRBD2	.	TRBV4-2	TRBJ2-5	TGTGCCAGCAGCCAAGTTTTATCTAGCGGGGGAGGGACCCAGTACTTC	CASSQVLSSGGGTQYF
.	.	TRBV9	TRBJ2-1	TGTGCCAGCAGCGTAGTTCCTAGCGTCGGTGAGCAGTTCTTC	CASSVVPSVGEQFF
.	.	TRBV10-3	TRBJ1-1	TGTGCCATCGGGACGGGGGGCACTGAAGCTTTCTTT	CAIGTGGTEAFF
.	.	TRBV30	TRBJ2-3	TGTGCCTGGAGTTTTTCAACCGGGGATACGCAGTATTTT	CAWSFSTGDTQYF
.	.	TRBV6-4	TRBJ1-1	TGTGCCAGCAGTGATCTTGGAGGCGTGGAAGCTTTCTTT	CASSDLGGVEAFF
TRBD2	.	TRBV5-4	TRBJ2-2	TGTGCCAGCAGCCCGGGACTAGCGGGAGTGAGAGGGGAGCTGTTTTTT	CASSPGLAGVRGELFF
TRBD2	.	TRBV6-1	TRBJ2-2	TGTGCCAGCAGTGATCGCGGGGGGCCGAACACCGGGGAGCTGTTTTTT	CASSDRGGPNTGELFF
TRBD1	.	TRBV9	TRBJ2-5	TGTGCCAGCAGCGTAGGGGGGACAGGGTTGTACCAAGAGACCCAGTACTTC	CASSVGGTGLYQETQYF
.	.	TRBV10-3	TRBJ2-2	TGTGCCATCAGTGGGCAGTCCACCGGGGAGCTGTTTTTT	CAISGQSTGELFF
.	.	TRBV11-2	TRBJ1-4	TGTGCCAGCAGCTTATTAACGGGGGGCGGTGTCGAAAAACTGTTTTTT	CASSLLTGGGVEKLFF
TRBD1	.	TRBV30	TRBJ2-1	TGTGCCTCCCTCAACCGGGACAGGGTGCGTGAGCAGTTCTTC	CASLNRDRVREQFF
.	.	TRBV19	TRBJ2-7	TGTGCCAGTAGTATAGATTACGGTTACGAGCAGTACTTC	CASSIDYGYEQYF